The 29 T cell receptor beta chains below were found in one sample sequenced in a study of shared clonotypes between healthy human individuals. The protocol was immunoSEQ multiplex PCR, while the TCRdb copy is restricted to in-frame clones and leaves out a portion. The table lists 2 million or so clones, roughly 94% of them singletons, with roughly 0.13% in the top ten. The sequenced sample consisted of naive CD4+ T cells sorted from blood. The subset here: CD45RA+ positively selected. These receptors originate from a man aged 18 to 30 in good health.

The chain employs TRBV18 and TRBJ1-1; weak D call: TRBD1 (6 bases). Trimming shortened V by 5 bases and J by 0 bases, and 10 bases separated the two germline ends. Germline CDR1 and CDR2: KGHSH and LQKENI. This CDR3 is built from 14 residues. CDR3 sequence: CASSTTGLNTEAFF. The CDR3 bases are TGTGCCAGCTCAACGACAGGTTTGAACACTGAAGCTTTCTTT.

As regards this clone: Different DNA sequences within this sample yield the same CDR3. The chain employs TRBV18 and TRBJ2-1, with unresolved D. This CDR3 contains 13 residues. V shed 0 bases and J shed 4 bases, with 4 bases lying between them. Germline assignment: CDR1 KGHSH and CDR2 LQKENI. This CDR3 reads CASSPPTYNEQFF. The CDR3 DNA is TGTGCCAGCTCACCACCCACTTACAATGAGCAGTTCTTC.

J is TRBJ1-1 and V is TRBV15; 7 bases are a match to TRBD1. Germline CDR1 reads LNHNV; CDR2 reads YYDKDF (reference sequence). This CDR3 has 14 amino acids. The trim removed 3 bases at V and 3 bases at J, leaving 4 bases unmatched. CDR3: CATSSPTGDTEAFF. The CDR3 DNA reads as TGTGCCACCAGCAGTCCAACAGGGGACACTGAAGCTTTCTTT.

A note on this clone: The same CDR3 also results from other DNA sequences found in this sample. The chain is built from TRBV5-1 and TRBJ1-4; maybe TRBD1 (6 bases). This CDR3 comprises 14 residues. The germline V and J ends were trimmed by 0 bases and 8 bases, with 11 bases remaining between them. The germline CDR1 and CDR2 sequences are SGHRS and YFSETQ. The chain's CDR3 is CASSLEGGVEKLFF. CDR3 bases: TGCGCCAGCAGCTTGGAGGGGGGCGTAGAAAAACTGTTTTTT.

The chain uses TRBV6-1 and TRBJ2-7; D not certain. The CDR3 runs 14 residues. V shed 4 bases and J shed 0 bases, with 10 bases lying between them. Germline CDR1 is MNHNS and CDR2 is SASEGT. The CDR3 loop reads CASSAVWSSYEQYF. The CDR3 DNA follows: TGTGCCAGCAGTGCCGTCTGGAGCTCCTACGAGCAGTACTTC.

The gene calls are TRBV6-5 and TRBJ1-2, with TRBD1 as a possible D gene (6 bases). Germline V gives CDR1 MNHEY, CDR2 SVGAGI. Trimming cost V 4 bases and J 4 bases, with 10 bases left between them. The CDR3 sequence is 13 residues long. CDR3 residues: CASSSGARYGYTF. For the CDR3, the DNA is TGTGCCAGCAGTTCAGGGGCGCGCTATGGCTACACCTTC.

CDR3 sequence reads: CASSYRQGSSSTDTQYF. The CDR3 coding sequence is TGTGCCAGCAGCTACCGACAGGGTAGTTCTAGCACAGATACGCAGTATTTT. This chain uses TRBV7-9 with TRBJ2-3; 7 positions agree with TRBD1. The germline V gene encodes CDR1 SEHNR and CDR2 FQNEAQ (reference sequence). V dropped 4 bases and J dropped 0; count of bases not matched to a gene: 10. The CDR3 runs 17 residues.

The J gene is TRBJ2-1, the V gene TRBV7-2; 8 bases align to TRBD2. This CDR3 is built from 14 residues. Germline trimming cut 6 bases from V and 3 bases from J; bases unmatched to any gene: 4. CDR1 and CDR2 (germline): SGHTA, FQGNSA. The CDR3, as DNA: TGTGCCAGCAGTTTTACTAGCGGCTACAATGAGCAGTTCTTC. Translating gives CASSFTSGYNEQFF.

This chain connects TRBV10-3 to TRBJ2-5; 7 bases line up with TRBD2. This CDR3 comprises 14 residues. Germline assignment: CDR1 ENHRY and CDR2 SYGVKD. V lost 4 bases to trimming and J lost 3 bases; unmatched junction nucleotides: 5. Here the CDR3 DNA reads TGTGCCATCAGTGCTAGCGGAACTAAAGAGACCCAGTACTTC. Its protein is CAISASGTKETQYF.

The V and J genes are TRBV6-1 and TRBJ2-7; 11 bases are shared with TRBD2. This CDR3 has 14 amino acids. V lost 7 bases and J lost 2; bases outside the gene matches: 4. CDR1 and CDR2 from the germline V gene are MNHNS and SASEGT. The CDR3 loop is CASTVAGGPYEQYF. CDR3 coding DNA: TGTGCCAGCACCGTAGCGGGAGGGCCCTACGAGCAGTACTTC.

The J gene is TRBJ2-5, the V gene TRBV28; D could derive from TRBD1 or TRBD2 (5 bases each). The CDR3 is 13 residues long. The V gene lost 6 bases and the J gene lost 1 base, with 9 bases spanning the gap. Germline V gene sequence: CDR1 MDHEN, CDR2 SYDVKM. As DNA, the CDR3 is TGTGCCAGCAGAGAGGGGTTCCAAGAGACCCAGTACTTC. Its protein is CASREGFQETQYF.

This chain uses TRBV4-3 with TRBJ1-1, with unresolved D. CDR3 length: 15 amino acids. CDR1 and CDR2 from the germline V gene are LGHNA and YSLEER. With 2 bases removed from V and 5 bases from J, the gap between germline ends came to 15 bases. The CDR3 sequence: CASSQTPGAGTEAFF. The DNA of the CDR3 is TGCGCCAGCAGCCAAACCCCCGGAGCTGGGACTGAAGCTTTCTTT.

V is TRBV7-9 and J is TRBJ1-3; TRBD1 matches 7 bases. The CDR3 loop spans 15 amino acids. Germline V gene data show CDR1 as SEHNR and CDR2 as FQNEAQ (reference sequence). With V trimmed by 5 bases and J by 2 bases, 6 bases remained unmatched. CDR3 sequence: CASSRQGGPGNTIYF. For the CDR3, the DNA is TGTGCCAGCAGCCGCCAGGGGGGCCCTGGAAACACCATATATTTT.

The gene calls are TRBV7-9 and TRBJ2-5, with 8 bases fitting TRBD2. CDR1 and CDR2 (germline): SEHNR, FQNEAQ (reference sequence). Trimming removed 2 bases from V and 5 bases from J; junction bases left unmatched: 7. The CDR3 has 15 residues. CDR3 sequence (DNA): TGTGCCAGCAGCTTAACTCCGGGGGGGCGGGAGACCCAGTACTTC. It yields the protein CASSLTPGGRETQYF. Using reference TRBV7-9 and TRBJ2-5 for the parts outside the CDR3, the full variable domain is DTGVSQNPRHKITKRGQNVTFRCDPISEHNRLYWYRQTLGQGPEFLTYFQNEAQLEKSRLLSDRFSAERPKGSFSTLEIQRTEQGDSAMYLCASSLTPGGRETQYFGPGTRLLVL.

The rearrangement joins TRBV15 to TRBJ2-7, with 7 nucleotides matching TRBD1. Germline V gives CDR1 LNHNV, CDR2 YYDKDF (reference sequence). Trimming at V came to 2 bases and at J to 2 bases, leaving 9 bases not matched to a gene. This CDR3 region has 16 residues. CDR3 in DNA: TGTGCCACCAGCAGAATGACAGGGAAGGTGGCCTACGAGCAGTACTTC. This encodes CATSRMTGKVAYEQYF. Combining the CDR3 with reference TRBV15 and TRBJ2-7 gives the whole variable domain DAMVIQNPRYQVTQFGKPVTLSCSQTLNHNVMYWYQQKSSQAPKLLFHYYDKDFNNEADTPDNFQSRRPNTSFCFLDIRSPGLGDTAMYLCATSRMTGKVAYEQYFGPGTRLTVT.

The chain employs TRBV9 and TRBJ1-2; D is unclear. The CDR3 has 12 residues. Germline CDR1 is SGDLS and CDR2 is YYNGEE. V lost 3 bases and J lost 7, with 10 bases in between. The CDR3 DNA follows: TGTGCCAGCAGCGGGTCAGGCTTTGGCTACACCTTC. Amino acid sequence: CASSGSGFGYTF.

The DNA for the CDR3 is TGTGCCAGCATCGAAGGACAGGGGGTACCTGAAGCTTTCTTT. It encodes CASIEGQGVPEAFF. This chain links TRBV7-2 with TRBJ1-1; TRBD1 aligns across 10 bases. This CDR3 is 14 amino acids long. The J segment lost 6 bases and the V segment lost 7 bases, leaving 8 bases of the junction unmatched. CDR1 SGHTA and CDR2 FQGNSA come from the germline V gene. The variable domain in full, with the rest retrieved from reference TRBV7-2 and TRBJ1-1, is GAGVSQSPSNKVTEKGKDVELRCDPISGHTALYWYRQSLGQGLEFLIYFQGNSAPDKSGLPSDRFSAERTGGSVSTLTIQRTQQEDSAVYLCASIEGQGVPEAFFGQGTRLTVV.

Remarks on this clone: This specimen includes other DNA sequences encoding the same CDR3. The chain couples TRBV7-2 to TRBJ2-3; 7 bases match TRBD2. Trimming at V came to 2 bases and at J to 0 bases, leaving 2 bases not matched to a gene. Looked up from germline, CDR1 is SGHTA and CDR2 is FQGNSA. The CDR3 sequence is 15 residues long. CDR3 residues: CASSLRAGSTDTQYF. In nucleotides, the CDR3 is TGTGCCAGCAGCTTACGAGCGGGGAGCACAGATACGCAGTATTTT.

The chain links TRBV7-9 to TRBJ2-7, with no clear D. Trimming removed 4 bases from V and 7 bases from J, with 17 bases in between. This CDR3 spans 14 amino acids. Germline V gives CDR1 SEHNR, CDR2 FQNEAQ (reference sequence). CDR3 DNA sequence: TGTGCCAGCAGCTCCCAATTGGACCTGGGGGAGCAGTACTTC. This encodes CASSSQLDLGEQYF. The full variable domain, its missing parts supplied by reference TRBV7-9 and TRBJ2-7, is DTGVSQNPRHKITKRGQNVTFRCDPISEHNRLYWYRQTLGQGPEFLTYFQNEAQLEKSRLLSDRFSAERPKGSFSTLEIQRTEQGDSAMYLCASSSQLDLGEQYFGPGTRLTVT.

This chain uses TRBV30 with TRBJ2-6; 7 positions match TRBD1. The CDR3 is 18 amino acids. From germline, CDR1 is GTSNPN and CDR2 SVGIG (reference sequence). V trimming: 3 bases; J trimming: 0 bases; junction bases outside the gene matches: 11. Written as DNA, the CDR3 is TGTGCCTGGAGGCCCCAGACAGGGTTTAGCTCTGGGGCCAACGTCCTGACTTTC. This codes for CAWRPQTGFSSGANVLTF.

The CDR3 DNA reads as TGTGCCAGCAGCCCCACCGGGGAGCTGTTTTTT. It translates to CASSPTGELFF. This sequence joins TRBV5-4 and TRBJ2-2; D not resolved. The germline gives CDR1 SGHNT, CDR2 YYREEE (reference sequence). There are 11 residues in the CDR3. The ends were cut back, 4 bases at V and 4 bases at J, with 2 bases in the middle.

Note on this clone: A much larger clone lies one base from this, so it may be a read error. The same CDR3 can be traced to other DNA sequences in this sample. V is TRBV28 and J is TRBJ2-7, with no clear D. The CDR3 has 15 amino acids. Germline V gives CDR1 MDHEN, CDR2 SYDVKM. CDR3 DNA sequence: TGCGCCAGCACCCCCGGGCAGGCGACCCGCTACGAGCAGTACTTC. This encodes CASTPGQATRYEQYF.

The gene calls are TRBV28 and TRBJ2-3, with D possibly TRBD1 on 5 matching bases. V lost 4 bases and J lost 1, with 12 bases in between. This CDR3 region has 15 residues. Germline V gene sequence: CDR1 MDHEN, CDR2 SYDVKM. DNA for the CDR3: TGTGCCAGCAGTTCCCAGGGCAGGGGCACAGATACGCAGTATTTT. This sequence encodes CASSSQGRGTDTQYF.

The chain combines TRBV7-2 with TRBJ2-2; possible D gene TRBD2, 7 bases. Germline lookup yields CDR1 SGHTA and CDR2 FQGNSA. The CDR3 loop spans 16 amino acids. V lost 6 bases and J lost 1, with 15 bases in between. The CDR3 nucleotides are TGTGCCAGCAGTCCCGGGGGCGGGAGGAACACCGGGGAGCTGTTTTTT. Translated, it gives CASSPGGGRNTGELFF.

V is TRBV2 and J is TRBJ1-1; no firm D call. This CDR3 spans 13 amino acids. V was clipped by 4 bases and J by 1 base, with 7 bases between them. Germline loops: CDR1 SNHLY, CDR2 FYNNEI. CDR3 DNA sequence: TGTGCCAGCAGTGTAAATGGGAACACTGAAGCTTTCTTT. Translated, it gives CASSVNGNTEAFF. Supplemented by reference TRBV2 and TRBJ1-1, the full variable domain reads EPEVTQTPSHQVTQMGQEVILRCVPISNHLYFYWYRQILGQKVEFLVSFYNNEISEKSEIFDDQFSVERPDGSNFTLKIRSTKLEDSAMYFCASSVNGNTEAFFGQGTRLTVV.

CDR3: CASSYEGRIAMNTEAFF. CDR3 nucleotides: TGTGCCAGCAGCTACGAGGGGCGAATTGCAATGAACACTGAAGCTTTCTTT. The chain uses TRBV5-6 and TRBJ1-1, with D possibly matching TRBD1 (5 bases). The CDR3 has 17 residues. Looked up from germline, CDR1 is SGHDT and CDR2 is YYEEEE. Deletions cut 3 bases from V and 0 bases from J, with 18 bases between.

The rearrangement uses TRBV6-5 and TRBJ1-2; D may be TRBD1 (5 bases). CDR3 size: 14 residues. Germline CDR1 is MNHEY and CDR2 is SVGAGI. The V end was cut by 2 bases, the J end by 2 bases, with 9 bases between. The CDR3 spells CASSYGAQNYGYTF. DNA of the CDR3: TGTGCCAGCAGTTACGGGGCGCAGAACTATGGCTACACCTTC.

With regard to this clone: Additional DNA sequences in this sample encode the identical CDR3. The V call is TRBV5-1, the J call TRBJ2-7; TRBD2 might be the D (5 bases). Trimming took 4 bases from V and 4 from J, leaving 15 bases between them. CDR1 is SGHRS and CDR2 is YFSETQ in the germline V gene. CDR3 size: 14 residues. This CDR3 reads CASSPQGGSYEQYF. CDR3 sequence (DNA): TGCGCCAGCAGCCCCCAAGGAGGCAGTTACGAGCAGTACTTC. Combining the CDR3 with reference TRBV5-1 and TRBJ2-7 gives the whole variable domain KAGVTQTPRYLIKTRGQQVTLSCSPISGHRSVSWYQQTPGQGLQFLFEYFSETQRNKGNFPGRFSGRQFSNSRSEMNVSTLELGDSALYLCASSPQGGSYEQYFGPGTRLTVT.

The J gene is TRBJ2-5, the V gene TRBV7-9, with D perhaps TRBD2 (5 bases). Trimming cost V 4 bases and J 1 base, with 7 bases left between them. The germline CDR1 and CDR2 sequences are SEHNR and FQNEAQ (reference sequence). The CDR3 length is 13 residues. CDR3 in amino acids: CASSSSPQETQYF. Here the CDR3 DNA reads TGTGCCAGCAGCTCTAGCCCCCAAGAGACCCAGTACTTC. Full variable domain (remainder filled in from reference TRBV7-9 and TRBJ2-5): DTGVSQNPRHKITKRGQNVTFRCDPISEHNRLYWYRQTLGQGPEFLTYFQNEAQLEKSRLLSDRFSAERPKGSFSTLEIQRTEQGDSAMYLCASSSSPQETQYFGPGTRLLVL.